This TCR beta chain was recovered during a study of T cell repertoires in cytomegalovirus infection. Study details: It can be stated that public TCR beta signatures indicated CMV infection as well as a matching HLA type.

About this clonotype itself: Its specificity is not known.

Germline V CDR1 and CDR2: SGHVS, FNYEAQ. Trimming removed 7 bases from V and 0 bases from J, with 16 bases in between. CDR3 length equals 15 residues. One entry per CDR3 protein results from TCRdb running MiXCR on the reads. The table records around 310,000 distinct CDR3 sequences, 25% to 35% of them present only once. V and J are TRBV7-6 and TRBJ2-7; no clear D. This clonotype originated in a human donor in good health (CMV status not recorded). Some clones in this sample may be carry-over from other donors' samples. The sequenced sample was cultured PBMCs, obtained from culture after CMV antigen stimulation. This chain's CDR3 is CASTPFGGHSYEQYF. CDR3 bases: TGTGCCAGCACCCCCTTCGGTGGCCACTCCTACGAGCAGTACTTC.